This T cell receptor beta chain was sequenced during a study of shared clonotypes between healthy human individuals. Study-wide results and limits: Generally, naive subsets (rather than memory subsets) showed larger estimated richness. Non-shared clonotypes had lower generation probabilities than clonotypes shared by all four sorted-subset donors.

In its sample, this clone was seen once. Antigen unknown. Every subset had its genomic DNA shared out evenly among several immunoSEQ plates. TCRdb's copy holds only in-frame clones and misses some; the assay was immunoSEQ multiplex PCR. The repertoire has about 680,000 clones, around 90% of them found once; the top ten carry approximately 25%. CDR1 is SGDLS and CDR2 is YYNGEE in the germline V gene. Losses at the gene ends were 0 bases for V and 2 bases for J; bases not matched to a gene: 11. The CDR3 length is 17 residues. Naive CD8 isolation took CD45RO-negative cells positively selected for CCR7 and excluded terminally differentiated effector memory CD45RA+ cells.

The TCR was taken from a man aged 25-40 years in good health. This chain joins TRBV9 and TRBJ2-7, with TRBD1 identical over 7 bases. Sequenced input: naive CD8+ T cells sorted from blood. The CDR3 reads CASSVGRGGTDTYEQYF. CDR3 DNA sequence: TGTGCCAGCAGCGTAGGTAGGGGTGGGACAGACACCTACGAGCAGTACTTC.